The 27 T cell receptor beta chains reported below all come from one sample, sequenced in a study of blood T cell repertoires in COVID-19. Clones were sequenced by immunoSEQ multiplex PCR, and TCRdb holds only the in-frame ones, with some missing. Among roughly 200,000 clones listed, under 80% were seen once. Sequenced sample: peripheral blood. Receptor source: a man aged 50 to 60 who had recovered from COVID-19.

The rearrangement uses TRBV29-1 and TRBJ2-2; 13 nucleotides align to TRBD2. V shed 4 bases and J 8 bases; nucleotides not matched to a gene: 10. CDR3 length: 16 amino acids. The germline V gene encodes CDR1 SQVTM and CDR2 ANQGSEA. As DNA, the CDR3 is TGCAGCGTTGGGCCGCGTCCGGGACTAGCGGGAGGGGAGCTGTTTTTT. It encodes CSVGPRPGLAGGELFF.

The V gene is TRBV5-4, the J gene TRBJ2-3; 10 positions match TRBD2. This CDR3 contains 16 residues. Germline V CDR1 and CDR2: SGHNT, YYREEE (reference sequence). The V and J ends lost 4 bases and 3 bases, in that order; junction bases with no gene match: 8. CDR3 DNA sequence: TGTGCCAGCAGCAGTGGACTAGCGGTCGCGACAGATACGCAGTATTTT. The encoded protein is CASSSGLAVATDTQYF.

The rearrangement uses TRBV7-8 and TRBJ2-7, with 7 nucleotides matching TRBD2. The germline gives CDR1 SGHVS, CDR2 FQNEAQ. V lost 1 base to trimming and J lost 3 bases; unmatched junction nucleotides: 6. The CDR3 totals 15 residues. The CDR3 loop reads CASSLGDTSVYEQYF. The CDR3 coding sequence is TGTGCCAGCAGCTTAGGGGATACTAGCGTCTACGAGCAGTACTTC.

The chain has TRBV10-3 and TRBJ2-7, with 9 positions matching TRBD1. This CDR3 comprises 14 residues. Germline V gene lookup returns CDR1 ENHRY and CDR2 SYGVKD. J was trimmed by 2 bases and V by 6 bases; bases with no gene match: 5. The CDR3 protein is CAIRETGGTYEQYF. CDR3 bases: TGTGCCATCAGGGAGACAGGGGGTACCTACGAGCAGTACTTC.

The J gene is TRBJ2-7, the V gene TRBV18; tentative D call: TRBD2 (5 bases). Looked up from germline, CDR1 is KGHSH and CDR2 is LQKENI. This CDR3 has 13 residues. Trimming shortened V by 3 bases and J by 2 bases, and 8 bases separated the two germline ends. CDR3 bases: TGTGCCAGCTCACCGATGAGGGCCTACGAGCAGTACTTC. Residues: CASSPMRAYEQYF.

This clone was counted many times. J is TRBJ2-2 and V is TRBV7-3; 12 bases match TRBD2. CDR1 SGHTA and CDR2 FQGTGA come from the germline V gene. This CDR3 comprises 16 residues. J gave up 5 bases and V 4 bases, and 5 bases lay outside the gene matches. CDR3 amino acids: CASSWPSGRETGELFF. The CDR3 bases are TGTGCCAGCAGCTGGCCTAGCGGGAGGGAGACCGGGGAGCTGTTTTTT.

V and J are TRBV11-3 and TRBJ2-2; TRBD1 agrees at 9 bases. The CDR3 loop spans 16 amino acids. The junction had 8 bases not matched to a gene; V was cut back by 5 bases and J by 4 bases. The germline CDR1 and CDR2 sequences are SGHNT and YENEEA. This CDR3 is CASSPRTTGGTGELFF. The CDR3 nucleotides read TGTGCCAGCAGCCCCAGGACGACAGGGGGCACCGGGGAGCTGTTTTTT.

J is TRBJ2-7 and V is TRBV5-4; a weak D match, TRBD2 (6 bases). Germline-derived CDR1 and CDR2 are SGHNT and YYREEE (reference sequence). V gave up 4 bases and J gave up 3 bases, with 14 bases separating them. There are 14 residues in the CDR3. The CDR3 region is CASSLIGGDYEQYF. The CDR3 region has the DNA TGTGCCAGCAGCCTGATAGGAGGGGACTACGAGCAGTACTTC.

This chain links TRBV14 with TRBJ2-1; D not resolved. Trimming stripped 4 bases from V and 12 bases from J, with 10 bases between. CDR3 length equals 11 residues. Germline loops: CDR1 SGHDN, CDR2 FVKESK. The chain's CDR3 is CASSPGSSQFF. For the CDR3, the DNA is TGTGCCAGCAGCCCCGGGTCCTCGCAGTTCTTC.

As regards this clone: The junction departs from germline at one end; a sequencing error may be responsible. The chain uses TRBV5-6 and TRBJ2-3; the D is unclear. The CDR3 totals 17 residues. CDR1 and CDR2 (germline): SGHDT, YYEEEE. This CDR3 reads CASSSETEFDATDAQYF. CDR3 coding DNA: TGTGCCAGCAGCTCTGAAACTGAGTTCGATGCCACAGATGCGCAGTATTTT.

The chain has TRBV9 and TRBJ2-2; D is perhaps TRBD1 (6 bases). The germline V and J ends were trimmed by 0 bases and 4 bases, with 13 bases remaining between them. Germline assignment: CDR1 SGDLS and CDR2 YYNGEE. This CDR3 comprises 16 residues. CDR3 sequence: CASSVAQGLFTGELFF. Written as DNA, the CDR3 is TGTGCCAGCAGCGTAGCTCAGGGGTTGTTCACCGGGGAGCTGTTTTTT.

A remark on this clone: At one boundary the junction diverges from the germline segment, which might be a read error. Here the CDR3 DNA reads TGTGCCAGCAACTTAGCGCGTAGCTCCTACGAGCAGTACTTC. It encodes CASNLARSSYEQYF. The chain links TRBV7-2 to TRBJ2-7, with D maybe TRBD2 (5 bases). This CDR3 is 14 amino acids long. CDR1 and CDR2 (germline): SGHTA, FQGNSA.

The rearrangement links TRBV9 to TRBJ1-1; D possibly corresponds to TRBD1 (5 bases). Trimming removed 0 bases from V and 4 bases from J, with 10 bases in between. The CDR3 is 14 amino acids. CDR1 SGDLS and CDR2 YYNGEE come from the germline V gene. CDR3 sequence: CASSVDLGGTEAFF. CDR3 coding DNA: TGTGCCAGCAGCGTAGATTTGGGGGGCACTGAAGCTTTCTTT.

The CDR3 reads CASSVAAGTGVYNEQFF. The CDR3 DNA reads TGTGCCAGCAGCGTAGCTGCCGGGACAGGGGTATACAATGAGCAGTTCTTC. The rearrangement uses TRBV9 and TRBJ2-1; 10 bases line up with TRBD1. V trimming: 0 bases; J trimming: 4 bases; junction bases outside the gene matches: 7. Germline CDR1 and CDR2: SGDLS and YYNGEE. There are 17 residues in the CDR3.

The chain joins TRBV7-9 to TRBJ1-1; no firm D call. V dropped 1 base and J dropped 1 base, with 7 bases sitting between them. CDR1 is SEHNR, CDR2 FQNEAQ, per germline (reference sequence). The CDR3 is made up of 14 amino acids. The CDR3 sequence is CASSLGTGNTEAFF. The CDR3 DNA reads TGTGCCAGCAGCTTAGGAACCGGGAACACTGAAGCTTTCTTT.

The CDR3 loop is CASSPSGRVSNEQFF. The DNA of the CDR3 is TGTGCCAGCAGCCCGAGCGGGAGGGTGAGCAATGAGCAGTTCTTC. The genes are TRBV7-9 and TRBJ2-1, with 10 bases matching TRBD2. Germline CDR1 and CDR2: SEHNR and FQNEAQ (reference sequence). There are 15 residues in the CDR3. Trimming removed 5 bases from V and 6 bases from J; junction bases left unmatched: 7.

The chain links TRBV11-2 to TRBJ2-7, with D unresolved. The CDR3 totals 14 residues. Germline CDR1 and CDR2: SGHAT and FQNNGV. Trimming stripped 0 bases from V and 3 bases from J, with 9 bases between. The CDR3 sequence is CASSLDLPGYEQYF. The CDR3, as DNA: TGTGCCAGCAGCTTAGATCTTCCGGGCTACGAGCAGTACTTC. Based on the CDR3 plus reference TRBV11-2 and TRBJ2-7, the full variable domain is EAGVAQSPRYKIIEKRQSVAFWCNPISGHATLYWYQQILGQGPKLLIQFQNNGVVDDSQLPKDRFSAERLKGVDSTLKIQPAKLEDSAVYLCASSLDLPGYEQYFGPGTRLTVT.

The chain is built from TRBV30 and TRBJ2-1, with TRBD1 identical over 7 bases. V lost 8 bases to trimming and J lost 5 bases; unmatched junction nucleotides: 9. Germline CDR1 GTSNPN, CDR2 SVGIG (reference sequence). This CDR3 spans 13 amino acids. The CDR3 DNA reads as TGTGCCCAAACAGGGGTCCCCCACAATGAGCAGTTCTTC. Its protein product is CAQTGVPHNEQFF.

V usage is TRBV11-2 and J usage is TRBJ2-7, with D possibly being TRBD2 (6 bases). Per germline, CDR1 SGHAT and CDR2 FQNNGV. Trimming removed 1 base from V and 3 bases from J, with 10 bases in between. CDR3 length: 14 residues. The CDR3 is CASSLGLGHYEQYF. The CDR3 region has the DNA TGTGCCAGCAGCTTAGGACTAGGTCACTACGAGCAGTACTTC.

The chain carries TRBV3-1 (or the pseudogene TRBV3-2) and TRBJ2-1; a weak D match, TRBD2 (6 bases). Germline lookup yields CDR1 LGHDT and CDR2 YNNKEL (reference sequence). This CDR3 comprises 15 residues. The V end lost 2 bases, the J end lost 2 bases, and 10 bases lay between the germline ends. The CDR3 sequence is CASSQLAVPYNEQFF. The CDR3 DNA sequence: TGTGCCAGCAGCCAATTAGCGGTACCCTACAATGAGCAGTTCTTC.

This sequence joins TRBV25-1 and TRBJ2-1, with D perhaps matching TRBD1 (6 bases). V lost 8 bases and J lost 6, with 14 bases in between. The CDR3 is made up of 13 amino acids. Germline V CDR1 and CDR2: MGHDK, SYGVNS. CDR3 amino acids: CASGIQGSNEQFF. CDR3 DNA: TGTGCCAGCGGGATACAGGGTTCCAATGAGCAGTTCTTC.

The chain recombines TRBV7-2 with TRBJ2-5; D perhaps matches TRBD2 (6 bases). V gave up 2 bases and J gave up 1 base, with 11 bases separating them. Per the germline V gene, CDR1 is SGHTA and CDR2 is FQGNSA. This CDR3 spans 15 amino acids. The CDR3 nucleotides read TGTGCCAGCAGCTTAAATTTCGGGGGCCAAGAGACCCAGTACTTC. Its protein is CASSLNFGGQETQYF.

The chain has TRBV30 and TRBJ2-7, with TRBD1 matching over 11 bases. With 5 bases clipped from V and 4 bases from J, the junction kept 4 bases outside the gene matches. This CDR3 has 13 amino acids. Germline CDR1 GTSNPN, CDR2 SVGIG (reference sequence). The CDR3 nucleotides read TGTGCCTGGGGGACAGGGGGTAGATACGAGCAGTACTTC. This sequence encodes CAWGTGGRYEQYF.

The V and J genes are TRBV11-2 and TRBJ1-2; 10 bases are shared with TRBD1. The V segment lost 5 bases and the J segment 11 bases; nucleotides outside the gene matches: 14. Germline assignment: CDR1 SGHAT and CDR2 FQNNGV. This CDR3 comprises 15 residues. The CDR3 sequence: CASSLSSGQGFGYTF. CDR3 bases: TGTGCCAGCAGCCTAAGCTCGGGACAGGGGTTTGGGTACACCTTC.

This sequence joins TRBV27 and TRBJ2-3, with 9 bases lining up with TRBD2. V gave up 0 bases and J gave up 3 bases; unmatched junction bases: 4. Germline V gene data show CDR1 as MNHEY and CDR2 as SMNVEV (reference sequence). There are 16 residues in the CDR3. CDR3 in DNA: TGTGCCAGCAGTTTATCAAAGCGGGAGGTTACAGATACGCAGTATTTT. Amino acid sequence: CASSLSKREVTDTQYF.

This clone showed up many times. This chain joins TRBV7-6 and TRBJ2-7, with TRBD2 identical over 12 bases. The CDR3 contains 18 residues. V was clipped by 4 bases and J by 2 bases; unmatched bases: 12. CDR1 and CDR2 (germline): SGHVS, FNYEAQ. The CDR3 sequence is CASSSTSTLAGGTYEQYF. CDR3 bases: TGTGCCAGCAGCTCCACTTCAACACTAGCGGGAGGAACCTACGAGCAGTACTTC.

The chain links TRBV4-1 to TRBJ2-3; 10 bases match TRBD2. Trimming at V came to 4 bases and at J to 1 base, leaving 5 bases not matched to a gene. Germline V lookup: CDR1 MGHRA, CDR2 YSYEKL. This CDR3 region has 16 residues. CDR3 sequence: CASSRGLAERTDTQYF. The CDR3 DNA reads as TGCGCCAGCAGCCGAGGACTAGCGGAGCGCACAGATACGCAGTATTTT.